The rows below give T cell receptor beta chains drawn from one sample of a study of blood T cell repertoires in COVID-19. Measured with immunoSEQ multiplex PCR; TCRdb has only the in-frame clones, and not every one. The sample holds 95,000 to 150,000 clones, 90% seen once. Material: peripheral blood. The receptors here all came from a woman aged 55-70 years with COVID-19, enrolled during active disease. CDR3s include the opening cysteine and the closing phenylalanine or tryptophan. D genes are given only for firm matches. Clone sizes are given selectively: once, few, many, or a class where the clone is expanded.

J: TRBJ2-7; V: TRBV28; length: 12; D: NA; size: NA; DNA: TGTGCCAGCAGCGTGGAGGGATACGAGCAGTACTTC; CDR3: CASSVEGYEQYF
J: TRBJ2-7; V: TRBV3-1/TRBV3-2; length: 14; D: TRBD1; size: NA; DNA: TGTGCCAGCAGCCCCCGGGACAGGTTAAGCGAGCAGTACTTC; CDR3: CASSPRDRLSEQYF
J: TRBJ1-2; V: TRBV30; length: 14; D: NA; size: NA; DNA: TGTGCCTGGAGTGTAGGGGGAAGGATAAAGGGCTACACCTTC; CDR3: CAWSVGGRIKGYTF
J: TRBJ1-6; V: TRBV29-1; length: 13; D: TRBD1; size: NA; DNA: TGCAGCGTAGGGACAGGGCCCGGTTCACCCCTCCACTTT; CDR3: CSVGTGPGSPLHF
J: TRBJ1-1; V: TRBV5-1; length: 12; D: NA; size: once; DNA: TGCGCCAGCGGAGGGTCTTACACTGAAGCTTTCTTT; CDR3: CASGGSYTEAFF
J: TRBJ2-6; V: TRBV19; length: 16; D: NA; size: NA; DNA: TGTGCCAGTAGTGGCAGGGCCTACTCTGGGGCCAACGTCCTGACTTTC; CDR3: CASSGRAYSGANVLTF
J: TRBJ2-1; V: TRBV5-1; length: 16; D: NA; size: NA; DNA: TGCGCCAGCAGCAGAACAGGGAGCCGAACCTACAATGAGCAGTTCTTC; CDR3: CASSRTGSRTYNEQFF
J: TRBJ2-5; V: TRBV19; length: 15; D: TRBD1; size: NA; DNA: TGTGCCAGTAGTGCATGGACAGGCGGGCAAGAGACCCAGTACTTC; CDR3: CASSAWTGGQETQYF
J: TRBJ2-1; V: TRBV9; length: 11; D: NA; size: NA; DNA: TGTGCCAGCAGCGCCCTAAATGAGCAGTTCTTC; CDR3: CASSALNEQFF
J: TRBJ2-7; V: TRBV9; length: 14; D: TRBD1; size: NA; DNA: TGTGCCAGCAGCGTAGGGGACAGGGTTCACGAGCAGTACTTC; CDR3: CASSVGDRVHEQYF
J: TRBJ2-7; V: TRBV15; length: 14; D: NA; size: NA; DNA: TGTGCCACCAGCTCGAGCAGGGACTCCTACGAGCAGTACTTC; CDR3: CATSSSRDSYEQYF
J: TRBJ1-5; V: TRBV6-2/TRBV6-3; length: 14; D: NA; size: NA; DNA: TGTGCCAGCAGCTCCGGGGGAGACAATCAGCCCCAGCATTTT; CDR3: CASSSGGDNQPQHF
J: TRBJ2-3; V: TRBV6-2/TRBV6-3; length: 17; D: NA; size: NA; DNA: TGTGCCAGCAGTTACGGGGGGACCACCATTGGCACAGATACGCAGTATTTT; CDR3: CASSYGGTTIGTDTQYF
J: TRBJ1-3; V: TRBV7-2; length: 15; D: NA; size: NA; DNA: TGTGCCAGCAGTAGGACCGGGATAACTGGAAACACCATATATTTT; CDR3: CASSRTGITGNTIYF
J: TRBJ1-1; V: TRBV19; length: 14; D: NA; size: NA; DNA: TGTGCCAGTAGGAATCGGGTTGGTGACACTGAAGCTTTCTTT; CDR3: CASRNRVGDTEAFF
J: TRBJ2-3; V: TRBV9; length: 15; D: NA; size: NA; DNA: TGTGCCAGCAGCGTGGCACTACTACCAGTTGGTACGCAGTATTTT; CDR3: CASSVALLPVGTQYF
J: TRBJ1-3; V: TRBV27; length: 15; D: TRBD1; size: NA; DNA: TGTGCCAGCAGACCCAACAGGGGGCGGGGAAACACCATATATTTT; CDR3: CASRPNRGRGNTIYF
J: TRBJ1-1; V: TRBV5-6; length: 12; D: NA; size: NA; DNA: TGTGCCAGCAGCTCTTTTACAGTTGGAGCTTTCTTT; CDR3: CASSSFTVGAFF
J: TRBJ1-3; V: TRBV7-8; length: 16; D: NA; size: NA; DNA: TGTGCCAGCAGCTTACTCCGGCGGTTCTCTGGAAACACCATATATTTT; CDR3: CASSLLRRFSGNTIYF
J: TRBJ2-6; V: TRBV29-1; length: 14; D: NA; size: NA; DNA: TGCAGCGTTGTACGGCCGGGACACCCAAACGTCCTGACTTTC; CDR3: CSVVRPGHPNVLTF
J: TRBJ1-2; V: TRBV4-3; length: 17; D: NA; size: NA; DNA: TGCGCCAGCAGCCAACAACCAGGGGTTAGGACTAACTATGGCTACACCTTC; CDR3: CASSQQPGVRTNYGYTF
J: TRBJ2-2; V: TRBV4-1; length: 17; D: NA; size: NA; DNA: TGCGCCAGCAGCCAAAGAGTCGACAGGACGAACACCGGGGAGCTGTTTTTT; CDR3: CASSQRVDRTNTGELFF
J: TRBJ2-1; V: TRBV9; length: 14; D: TRBD2; size: NA; DNA: TGTGCCAGCTCAACTAGCGGCACCTACAATGAGCAGTTCTTC; CDR3: CASSTSGTYNEQFF
J: TRBJ1-1; V: TRBV5-6; length: 15; D: NA; size: NA; DNA: TGTGCCAGCAGCCCCCTGGACTGGGGGAACACTGAAGCTTTCTTT; CDR3: CASSPLDWGNTEAFF
J: TRBJ1-1; V: TRBV5-1; length: 13; D: NA; size: NA; DNA: TGCGCCAGCAGCTATACGGTGAACACTGAAGCTTTCTTT; CDR3: CASSYTVNTEAFF
J: TRBJ2-1; V: TRBV5-4; length: 14; D: NA; size: NA; DNA: TGTGCCAGCAGGGCTGGAGGGGCCTACAATGAGCAGTTCTTC; CDR3: CASRAGGAYNEQFF
J: TRBJ2-3; V: TRBV6-5; length: 13; D: TRBD2; size: NA; DNA: TGTGCCAGCGACGGGGGGAGCACAGATACGCAGTATTTT; CDR3: CASDGGSTDTQYF
J: TRBJ2-7; V: TRBV7-8; length: 14; D: TRBD1; size: NA; DNA: TGTGCCAGCAGCGAAAGGACAGGGACGTACGAGCAGTACTTC; CDR3: CASSERTGTYEQYF
J: TRBJ2-2; V: TRBV4-2; length: 19; D: TRBD2; size: NA; DNA: TGTGCCAGCAGCCAACCGGGACTAGGAAGGGCGCGGAACACCGGGGAGCTGTTTTTT; CDR3: CASSQPGLGRARNTGELFF
J: TRBJ1-4; V: TRBV13; length: 16; D: TRBD1; size: NA; DNA: TGTGCCAGCAGCTCATCACAGGGGGCCCTAAATGAAAAACTGTTTTTT; CDR3: CASSSSQGALNEKLFF
J: TRBJ1-2; V: TRBV25-1; length: 14; D: NA; size: NA; DNA: TGTGCCAGCAGTGAATCGGGGTTGAACTATGGCTACACCTTC; CDR3: CASSESGLNYGYTF
J: TRBJ2-2; V: TRBV6-2/TRBV6-3; length: 13; D: NA; size: NA; DNA: TGTGCCAGCAGCCCAAGCGGCACCGGGGAGCTGTTTTTT; CDR3: CASSPSGTGELFF
J: TRBJ2-5; V: TRBV20-1; length: 13; D: NA; size: NA; DNA: TGCAGTGCTAGTAGGCAGGCGCAAGAGACCCAGTACTTC; CDR3: CSASRQAQETQYF
J: TRBJ2-1; V: TRBV19; length: 11; D: NA; size: NA; DNA: TGTGCCAGTAGACAGGGCCATGAGCAGTTCTTC; CDR3: CASRQGHEQFF
J: TRBJ1-1; V: TRBV3-1/TRBV3-2; length: 15; D: NA; size: NA; DNA: TGTGCCAGCAGCCCCTCCCGGCACGGGAGGACTGAAGCTTTCTTT; CDR3: CASSPSRHGRTEAFF
J: TRBJ1-6; V: TRBV5-4; length: 16; D: NA; size: NA; DNA: TGTGCCAGCAGCTTCCACAGGGTGTCTTATAATTCACCCCTCCACTTT; CDR3: CASSFHRVSYNSPLHF
J: TRBJ1-3; V: TRBV30; length: 14; D: NA; size: once; DNA: TGTGCCTGGAGTCCATTCAGATATGGAAACACCATATATTTT; CDR3: CAWSPFRYGNTIYF
J: TRBJ1-5; V: TRBV6-6; length: 14; D: TRBD1; size: once; DNA: TGTGCCAGCAGTTACCCGACAGGGAGGCAGCCCCAGCATTTT; CDR3: CASSYPTGRQPQHF
J: TRBJ1-1; V: TRBV14; length: 19; D: TRBD1; size: NA; DNA: TGTGCCAGCAGCCAAGAAACCCTAATGACAGGGATGCTAAACACTGAAGCTTTCTTT; CDR3: CASSQETLMTGMLNTEAFF
J: TRBJ2-2; V: TRBV6-2/TRBV6-3; length: 12; D: NA; size: NA; DNA: TGTGCCAGCAGTCGCGTTGCCGGGGAGCTGTTTTTT; CDR3: CASSRVAGELFF
J: TRBJ1-5; V: TRBV19; length: 12; D: NA; size: NA; DNA: TGTGCCAGTAGTCCAGCGAATCAGCCCCAGCATTTT; CDR3: CASSPANQPQHF
J: TRBJ2-7; V: TRBV5-1; length: 16; D: TRBD1; size: once; DNA: TGCGCCAGCAGCTTGAGGACAGGGGGGTTTTCCTACGAGCAGTACTTC; CDR3: CASSLRTGGFSYEQYF
J: TRBJ2-4; V: TRBV10-3; length: 17; D: NA; size: NA; DNA: TGTGCCATCAGTGAGACACAGGGTTGGTCGACCAAAAACATTCAGTACTTC; CDR3: CAISETQGWSTKNIQYF
J: TRBJ1-4; V: TRBV7-9; length: 11; D: NA; size: NA; DNA: TGTGCCAGCAGCCCCCGGGAAAAACTGTTTTTT; CDR3: CASSPREKLFF
J: TRBJ1-1; V: TRBV3-1/TRBV3-2; length: 14; D: TRBD1; size: NA; DNA: TGTGCCAGCAGACAACTGACAGGGTACACTGAAGCTTTCTTT; CDR3: CASRQLTGYTEAFF
J: TRBJ2-7; V: TRBV5-5; length: 14; D: NA; size: NA; DNA: TGTGCCAGCAGCTTGAGGGTGGGAGGCTACGAGCAGTACTTC; CDR3: CASSLRVGGYEQYF
J: TRBJ1-2; V: TRBV2; length: 15; D: NA; size: NA; DNA: TGTGCCAGCAGCACGGAGGGGGGGCCTGGCTATGGCTACACCTTC; CDR3: CASSTEGGPGYGYTF
J: TRBJ2-1; V: TRBV11-2; length: 14; D: NA; size: NA; DNA: TGTGCCAGCAGCGCCAACAGGGTAGGTAATGAGCAGTTCTTC; CDR3: CASSANRVGNEQFF
J: TRBJ2-7; V: TRBV4-3; length: 16; D: TRBD1; size: NA; DNA: TGCGCCAGCAGCCAAGGTTTCGGACAGGGGGCCTACGAGCAGTACTTC; CDR3: CASSQGFGQGAYEQYF
J: TRBJ2-2; V: TRBV7-3; length: 14; D: NA; size: NA; DNA: TGTGCCAGCCGGGGGGCAGGAGGGACCGGGGAGCTGTTTTTT; CDR3: CASRGAGGTGELFF
J: TRBJ1-1; V: TRBV29-1; length: 14; D: NA; size: NA; DNA: TGCAGCGTTACCCAAGGGGGGGGCTTAACTGAAGCTTTCTTT; CDR3: CSVTQGGGLTEAFF
J: TRBJ2-7; V: TRBV19; length: 14; D: TRBD1; size: NA; DNA: TGTGCCAGTAGTACAGGGGGTAATTTGTACGAGCAGTACTTC; CDR3: CASSTGGNLYEQYF
J: TRBJ1-1; V: TRBV27; length: 14; D: NA; size: NA; DNA: TGTGCCAGCAGCGAGAGTGTCATGGGCTCTGAAGCTTTCTTT; CDR3: CASSESVMGSEAFF
J: TRBJ1-6; V: TRBV6-2/TRBV6-3; length: 15; D: NA; size: NA; DNA: TGTGCCAGCAGTTACTCGACTTCCATCGGTTCACCCCTCCACTTT; CDR3: CASSYSTSIGSPLHF
J: TRBJ2-7; V: TRBV19; length: 15; D: TRBD1; size: NA; DNA: TGTGCCAGTAGGCCAGGGCAGGGGGCGTACTACGAGCAGTACTTC; CDR3: CASRPGQGAYYEQYF
J: TRBJ1-2; V: TRBV30; length: 16; D: TRBD1; size: NA; DNA: TGTGCCTGGAGTTTTCCGGGACAGGGGGCCAACTATGGCTACACCTTC; CDR3: CAWSFPGQGANYGYTF
J: TRBJ1-6; V: TRBV30; length: 14; D: NA; size: NA; DNA: TGTGCCTGGAAAACGGACAATAATAATTCACCCCTCCACTTT; CDR3: CAWKTDNNNSPLHF
J: TRBJ2-5; V: TRBV29-1; length: 11; D: NA; size: NA; DNA: TGCAGCGTTGGGCTTGCTGAGACCCAGTACTTC; CDR3: CSVGLAETQYF